Listed below are T cell receptor beta chains from one sample, sequenced in a study of regulatory T cells in long-lasting Graves disease. MiXCR was run by TCRdb on the multiplex PCR reads, yielding one entry per CDR3 protein. This table has about 530,000 distinct CDR3 sequences, about 16% appearing once. The same sample was also studied in work on T cells in Graves' hyperthyroidism and ophthalmopathy.

Sequenced here: peripheral blood mononuclear cells (PBMCs), sampled at new diagnosis, from a patient treated with antithyroid drugs. The receptors derive from a woman aged 40-65 years with Graves disease. Each CDR3 is given with its conserved first and last residue. A D gene is named only where the DNA matches it firmly. Size tells how often a clone was seen (once, few, many) or the class of an expanded clone, and some rows leave it out.

clone_size,d_call,v_call,j_call,cdr3_aa,cdr3_nt
many,-,TRBV25-1,TRBJ2-7,CASSGALGTDSSYEQYF,TGTGCCAGCAGTGGCGCATTAGGGACCGACTCCTCCTACGAGCAGTACTTC
many,-,TRBV12-3/TRBV12-4,TRBJ2-7,CASRQGGKDEQYF,TGTGCCAGCAGGCAAGGGGGAAAGGACGAGCAGTACTTC
few,-,TRBV19,TRBJ2-6,CASSIWTLTRGANVLTF,TGTGCCAGTAGTATTTGGACTTTAACAAGGGGGGCCAACGTCCTGACTTTC
many,-,TRBV12-3/TRBV12-4,TRBJ1-5,CASSLRRSYDQPQHF,TGTGCCAGCAGTTTAAGAAGGAGCTATGATCAGCCCCAGCATTTT
-,TRBD1,TRBV11-2,TRBJ1-2,CASSLLRDRALNYGYTF,TGTGCCAGCAGCTTATTACGGGACAGGGCATTGAACTATGGCTACACCTTC
many,TRBD1,TRBV11-2,TRBJ1-5,CASSLDGTGNQPQHF,TGTGCCAGCAGCTTAGACGGGACAGGGAATCAGCCCCAGCATTTT
many,-,TRBV5-5,TRBJ1-2,CASSIAEDYGYTF,TGTGCCAGCAGCATTGCAGAGGACTATGGCTACACCTTC
many,TRBD1,TRBV11-3,TRBJ2-7,CASSSGTGHYYEQYF,TGTGCCAGCAGCAGCGGGACAGGGCACTACTACGAGCAGTACTTC
-,TRBD1,TRBV9,TRBJ1-5,CASSVAGTGFPLSNQPQHF,TGTGCCAGCAGCGTAGCTGGGACAGGTTTCCCCCTTAGCAATCAGCCCCAGCATTTT
few,-,TRBV7-9,TRBJ2-3,CASSLAGANPADTDTQYF,TGTGCCAGCAGCTTAGCAGGGGCTAATCCAGCCGACACAGATACGCAGTATTTT
many,TRBD1,TRBV2,TRBJ1-5,CASTDRGSNQPQHF,TGTGCCAGCACCGACAGGGGAAGCAATCAGCCCCAGCATTTT
-,-,TRBV5-1,TRBJ1-6,CASSLNRDQLHF,TGCGCCAGCAGCTTGAACCGGGACCAACTCCACTTT
-,TRBD2,TRBV7-3,TRBJ2-3,CASSPMTSADTQYF,TGTGCCAGCAGCCCCATGACTAGCGCAGATACGCAGTATTTT
-,TRBD2,TRBV30,TRBJ2-7,CAWSTGTNGAQYF,TGTGCCTGGAGTACCGGGACTAACGGGGCGCAGTACTTC
many,TRBD1,TRBV3-1,TRBJ1-2,CASSQFVQGDAYGYTF,TGTGCCAGCAGCCAATTTGTACAGGGGGACGCCTATGGCTACACCTTC
many,-,TRBV28,TRBJ2-5,CASSLSSRETQYF,TGTGCCAGCAGTTTATCCAGCAGAGAGACCCAGTACTTC
many,-,TRBV3-1,TRBJ2-2,CASSQGRYGELFF,TGTGCCAGCAGCCAGGGGAGGTACGGGGAGCTGTTTTTT
many,-,TRBV2,TRBJ1-4,CASSRPLGQANEKLFF,TGTGCCAGCAGTCGGCCTTTGGGGCAGGCTAATGAAAAACTGTTTTTT
many,-,TRBV12-3/TRBV12-4,TRBJ1-1,CASSQGHEAFF,TGTGCCAGCAGTCAGGGACATGAAGCTTTCTTT
few,-,TRBV2,TRBJ2-7,CASSEASGPLPPSREQYF,TGTGCCAGCAGTGAAGCTAGCGGACCATTACCCCCCTCTCGGGAGCAGTACTTC
-,TRBD1,TRBV19,TRBJ1-6,CASSPGTGVSPLHF,TGTGCCAGTAGTCCCGGGACAGGGGTTTCACCCCTCCACTTT
many,-,TRBV3-1,TRBJ1-1,CASSQDEWRNTEAFF,TGTGCCAGCAGCCAAGACGAATGGAGAAACACTGAAGCTTTCTTT
many,-,TRBV18,TRBJ2-3,CASSPPAGTDTQYF,TGTGCCAGCTCACCGCCGGCGGGCACAGATACGCAGTATTTT
few,-,TRBV12-3/TRBV12-4,TRBJ1-3,CASSYNGGNTIYF,TGTGCCAGCAGTTATAACGGAGGAAACACCATATATTTT
few,TRBD1,TRBV3-1,TRBJ2-2,CASRVQGANTGELFF,TGTGCCAGCAGGGTACAGGGGGCGAACACCGGGGAGCTGTTTTTT
many,TRBD1,TRBV6-1,TRBJ1-1,CASSKRTGPDTEAFF,TGTGCCAGCAGTAAAAGGACAGGACCTGACACTGAAGCTTTCTTT
many,-,TRBV6-1,TRBJ1-1,CATQEREAKNEAFF,TGTGCCACCCAAGAAAGGGAGGCGAAAAATGAAGCTTTCTTT
-,TRBD1,TRBV30,TRBJ2-5,CAWDRVGETQYF,TGTGCCTGGGACAGGGTTGGAGAGACCCAGTACTTC
many,-,TRBV6-5,TRBJ1-2,CASSYNPLYGYTF,TGTGCCAGCAGTTACAACCCCCTCTATGGCTACACCTTC
few,-,TRBV18,TRBJ1-4,CASSPRTQSTNEKLFF,TGTGCCAGCTCACCACGAACGCAATCAACTAATGAAAAACTGTTTTTT
-,-,TRBV25-1,TRBJ1-4,CASSDKVGRLAEKLFF,TGTGCCAGCAGTGATAAGGTTGGACGGCTCGCCGAAAAACTGTTTTTT
-,-,TRBV6-4,TRBJ1-4,CDRRAQENEKLFF,TGTGACCGGCGGGCTCAGGAAAATGAAAAACTGTTTTTT
many,-,TRBV20-1,TRBJ1-1,CSARRAGANTEAFF,TGCAGTGCTAGGCGGGCGGGGGCGAACACTGAAGCTTTCTTT
few,-,TRBV2,TRBJ2-7,CASSLGKVGTYEQYF,TGTGCCAGCAGCTTAGGCAAGGTCGGGACCTACGAGCAGTACTTC
few,TRBD2,TRBV6-7,TRBJ2-4,CASSYPPFAGGYGVIQYF,TGTGCCAGCAGTTACCCGCCCTTCGCGGGGGGGTACGGGGTCATTCAGTACTTC
many,-,TRBV2,TRBJ2-1,CASTIGEMYNEQFF,TGTGCCAGCACTATAGGTGAGATGTACAATGAGCAGTTCTTC
many,-,TRBV11-3,TRBJ1-1,CASSPPPQTMNTEAFF,TGTGCCAGCAGCCCGCCCCCACAGACTATGAACACTGAAGCTTTCTTT
many,-,TRBV2,TRBJ1-5,CASSVEGNRAPQHF,TGTGCCAGCAGTGTAGAGGGCAATAGGGCGCCCCAGCATTTT
many,-,TRBV6-2/TRBV6-3,TRBJ1-1,CASRLSPGETFF,TGTGCCAGCAGACTTTCCCCAGGGGAAACTTTCTTT
few,-,TRBV30,TRBJ1-1,CAWSVSGSTEAFF,TGTGCCTGGAGTGTATCGGGAAGCACTGAAGCTTTCTTT
many,-,TRBV12-3/TRBV12-4,TRBJ1-5,CASSHGTGERPQHF,TGTGCCAGCAGTCACGGGACCGGGGAGAGGCCCCAGCATTTT
-,-,TRBV7-3,TRBJ1-1,CASSPGAGRSTEAFF,TGTGCCAGCAGCCCAGGGGCAGGGAGGAGCACTGAAGCTTTCTTT
few,-,TRBV4-1,TRBJ2-2,CASSQEGAGANTGELFF,TGCGCCAGCAGCCAAGAGGGGGCGGGGGCGAACACCGGGGAGCTGTTTTTT
many,TRBD1,TRBV5-1,TRBJ1-4,CASSLEGQGNEKLFF,TGCGCCAGCAGCCTGGAGGGACAGGGTAATGAAAAACTGTTTTTT
-,TRBD1,TRBV19,TRBJ2-1,CASSRTGTGLDEQFF,TGTGCCAGTAGTAGAACCGGGACAGGGCTAGATGAGCAGTTCTTC
few,TRBD2,TRBV3-1,TRBJ2-1,CASSPTSGGATNEQFF,TGTGCCAGCAGCCCGACTAGCGGGGGGGCCACTAATGAGCAGTTCTTC
-,-,TRBV12-3/TRBV12-4,TRBJ2-7,CASTVGGTYEQYF,TGTGCCAGCACCGTTGGGGGCACCTACGAGCAGTACTTC
many,-,TRBV2,TRBJ1-1,CASSDPATEAFF,TGTGCCAGCAGTGACCCGGCCACTGAAGCTTTCTTT
many,-,TRBV3-1,TRBJ2-5,CASSQGGGDQETQYF,TGTGCCAGCAGCCAAGGGGGCGGGGACCAAGAGACCCAGTACTTC
many,-,TRBV12-3/TRBV12-4,TRBJ1-5,CASSSGGSNQPQHF,TGTGCCAGCAGCTCGGGCGGATCCAATCAGCCCCAGCATTTT
few,-,TRBV6-1,TRBJ2-1,CASRPFEGSSYNEQFF,TGTGCCAGCAGGCCCTTTGAAGGGAGCTCCTACAATGAGCAGTTCTTC
few,-,TRBV12-3/TRBV12-4,TRBJ2-1,CASRSNTGPHDSEQFF,TGTGCCAGCAGATCTAATACAGGACCCCATGATTCTGAGCAGTTCTTC